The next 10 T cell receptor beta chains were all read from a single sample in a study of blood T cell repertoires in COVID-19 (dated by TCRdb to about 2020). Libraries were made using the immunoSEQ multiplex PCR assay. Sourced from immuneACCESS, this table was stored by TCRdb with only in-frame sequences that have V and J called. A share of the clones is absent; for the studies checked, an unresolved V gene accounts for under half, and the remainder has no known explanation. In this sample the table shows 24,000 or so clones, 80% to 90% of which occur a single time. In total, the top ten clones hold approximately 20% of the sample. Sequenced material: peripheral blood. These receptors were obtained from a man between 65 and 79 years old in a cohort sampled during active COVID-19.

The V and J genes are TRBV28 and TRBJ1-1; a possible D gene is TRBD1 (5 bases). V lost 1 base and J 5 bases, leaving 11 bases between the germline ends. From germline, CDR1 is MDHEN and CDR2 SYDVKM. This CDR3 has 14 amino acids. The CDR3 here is CASSLLFGGTEAFF. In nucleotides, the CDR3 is TGTGCCAGCAGTTTATTATTCGGGGGTACTGAAGCTTTCTTT.

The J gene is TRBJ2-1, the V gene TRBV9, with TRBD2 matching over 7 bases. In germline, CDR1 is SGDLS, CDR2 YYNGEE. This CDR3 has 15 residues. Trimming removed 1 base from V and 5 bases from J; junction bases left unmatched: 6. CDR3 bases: TGTGCCAGCAGCGTAACTGGGCGGGAGAACAATGAGCAGTTCTTC. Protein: CASSVTGRENNEQFF.

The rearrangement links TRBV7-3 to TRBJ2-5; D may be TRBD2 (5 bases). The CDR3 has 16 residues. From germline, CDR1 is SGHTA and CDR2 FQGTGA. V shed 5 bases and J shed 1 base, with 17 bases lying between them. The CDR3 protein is CASSLGGLGPQETQYF. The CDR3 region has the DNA TGTGCCAGCAGCCTAGGAGGTTTGGGCCCCCAAGAGACCCAGTACTTC.

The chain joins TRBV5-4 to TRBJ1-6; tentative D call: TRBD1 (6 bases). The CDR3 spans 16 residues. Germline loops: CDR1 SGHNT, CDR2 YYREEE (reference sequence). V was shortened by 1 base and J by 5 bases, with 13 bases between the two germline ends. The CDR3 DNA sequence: TGTGCCAGCAGCTTGAGGCGGCCAGGGGATAATTCACCCCTCCACTTT. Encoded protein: CASSLRRPGDNSPLHF. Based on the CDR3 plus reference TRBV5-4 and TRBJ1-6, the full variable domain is ETGVTQSPTHLIKTRGQQVTLRCSSQSGHNTVSWYQQALGQGPQFIFQYYREEENGRGNFPPRFSGLQFPNYSSELNVNALELDDSALYLCASSLRRPGDNSPLHFGNGTRLTVT.

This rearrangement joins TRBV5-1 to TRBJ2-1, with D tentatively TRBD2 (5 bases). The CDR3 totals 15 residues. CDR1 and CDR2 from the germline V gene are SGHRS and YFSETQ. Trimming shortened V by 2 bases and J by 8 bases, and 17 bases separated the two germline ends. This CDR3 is CASSLGDLGGDEQFF. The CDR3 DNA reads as TGCGCCAGCAGCTTAGGAGATTTAGGAGGCGATGAGCAGTTCTTC.

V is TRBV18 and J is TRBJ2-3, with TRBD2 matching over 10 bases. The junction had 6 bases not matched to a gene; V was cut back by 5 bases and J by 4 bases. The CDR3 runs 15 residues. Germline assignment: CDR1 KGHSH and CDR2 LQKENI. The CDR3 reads CASSKREGLADTQYF. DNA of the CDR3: TGTGCCAGCTCAAAGCGGGAGGGCTTGGCAGATACGCAGTATTTT.

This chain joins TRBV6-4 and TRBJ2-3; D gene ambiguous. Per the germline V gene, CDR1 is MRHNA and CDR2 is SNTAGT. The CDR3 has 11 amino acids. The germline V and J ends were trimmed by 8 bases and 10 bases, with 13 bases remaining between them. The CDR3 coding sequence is TGTGCCAGCGGGCCCCCCGGTGCGCAGTATTTT. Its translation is CASGPPGAQYF.

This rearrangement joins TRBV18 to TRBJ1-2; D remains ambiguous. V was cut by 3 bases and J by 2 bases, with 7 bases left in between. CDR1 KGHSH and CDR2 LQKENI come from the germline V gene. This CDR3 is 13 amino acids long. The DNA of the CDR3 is TGTGCCAGCTCACCCAGTCAGAACTATGGCTACACCTTC. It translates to CASSPSQNYGYTF.

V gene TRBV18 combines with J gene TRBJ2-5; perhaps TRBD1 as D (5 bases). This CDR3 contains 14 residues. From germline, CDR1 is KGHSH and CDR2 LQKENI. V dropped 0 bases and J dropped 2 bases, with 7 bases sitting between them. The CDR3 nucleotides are TGTGCCAGCTCACCACCGGGGCTACAAGAGACCCAGTACTTC. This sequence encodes CASSPPGLQETQYF. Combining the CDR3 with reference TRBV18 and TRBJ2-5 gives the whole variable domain NAGVMQNPRHLVRRRGQEARLRCSPMKGHSHVYWYRQLPEEGLKFMVYLQKENIIDESGMPKERFSAEFPKEGPSILRIQQVVRGDSAAYFCASSPPGLQETQYFGPGTRLLVL.

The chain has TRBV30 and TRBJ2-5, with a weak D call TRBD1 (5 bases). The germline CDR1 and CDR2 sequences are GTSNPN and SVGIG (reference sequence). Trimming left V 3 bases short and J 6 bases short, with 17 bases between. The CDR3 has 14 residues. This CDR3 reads CAWRGRGTGKTQYF. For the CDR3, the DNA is TGTGCCTGGAGGGGAAGGGGCACCGGAAAGACCCAGTACTTC.